This T cell receptor (beta chain) was sequenced for a study of OX40 agonist ivuxolimab in advanced cancers. Overall study context: Three patients got partial responses; one had hepatocellular carcinoma and two had cutaneous melanoma.

Data came from immunoSEQ multiplex PCR; TCRdb stores just in-frame clones and leaves some out. The table lists about 40,000 clones, 85% to 90% of them singletons, with around an eighth in the top ten. Germline values: CDR1 SGHNT, CDR2 YYREEE (reference sequence). The CDR3 has 14 amino acids. V gave up 3 bases and J gave up 4 bases, with 13 bases separating them. For this clone: Its antigen is unknown.

Study-wide findings and caveats: Expanded peripheral T-cell antigen specificity went undetermined.

Material: CD4+ or CD8+ T cells sorted from blood, obtained in a trial of the OX40 agonist ivuxolimab. This clonotype originated in an adult with an advanced solid tumor such as melanoma, head and neck, liver or kidney cancer. The chain is built from TRBV5-4 and TRBJ1-1; the D gene is possibly TRBD1 (6 bases). CDR3 bases: TGTGCCAGCAGCTGGCGCGGGGGCGCCACTGAAGCTTTCTTT. The encoded protein is CASSWRGGATEAFF.